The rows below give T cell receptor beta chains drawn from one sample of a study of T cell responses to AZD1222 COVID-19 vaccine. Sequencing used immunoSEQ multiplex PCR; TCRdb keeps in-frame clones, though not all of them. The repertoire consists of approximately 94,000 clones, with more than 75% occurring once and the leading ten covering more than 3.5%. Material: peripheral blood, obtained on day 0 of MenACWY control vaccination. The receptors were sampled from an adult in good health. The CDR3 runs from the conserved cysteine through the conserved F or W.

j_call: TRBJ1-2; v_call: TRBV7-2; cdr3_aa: CASSSQGYGYTF
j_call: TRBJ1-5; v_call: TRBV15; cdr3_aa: CATRPMQQGDYQPQHF
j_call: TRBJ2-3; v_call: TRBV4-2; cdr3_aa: CASSQVLAGANTDTQYF
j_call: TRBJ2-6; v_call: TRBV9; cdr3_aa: CASSATSSGANVLTF
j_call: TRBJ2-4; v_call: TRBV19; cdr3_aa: CASSTRTGAQNIQYF
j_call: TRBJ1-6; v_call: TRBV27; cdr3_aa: CASSTPVRGLNSPLHF
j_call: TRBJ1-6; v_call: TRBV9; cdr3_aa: CASSTYGTDISPLHF
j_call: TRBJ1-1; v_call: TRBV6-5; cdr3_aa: CASAEGLGFNTEAFF
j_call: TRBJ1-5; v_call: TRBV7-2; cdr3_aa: CASSKYREGPQHF
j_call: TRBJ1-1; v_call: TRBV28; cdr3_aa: CASSFAGQNTEAFF
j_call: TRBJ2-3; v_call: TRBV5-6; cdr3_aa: CASSLVGVLAGVPDTQYF
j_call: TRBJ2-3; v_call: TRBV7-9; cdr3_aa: CASSLAGGALWTDTQYF
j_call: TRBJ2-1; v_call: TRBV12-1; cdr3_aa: CASRSKARTYNEQFF
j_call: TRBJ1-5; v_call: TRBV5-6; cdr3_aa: CASSLEGQGVQPQHF
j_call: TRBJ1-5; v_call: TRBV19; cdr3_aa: CASTRGGQSNQPQHF
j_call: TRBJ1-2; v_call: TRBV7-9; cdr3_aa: CASSLDSGLTTYGYTF
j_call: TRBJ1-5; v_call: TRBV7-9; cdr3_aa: CASQSGIGNQPQHF
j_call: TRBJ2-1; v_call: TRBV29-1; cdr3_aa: CSGGQSYNEQFF
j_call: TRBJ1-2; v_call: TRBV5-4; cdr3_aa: CASSLVGINYGYTF
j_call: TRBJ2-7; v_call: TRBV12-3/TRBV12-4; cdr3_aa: CASSLGRDYEQYF
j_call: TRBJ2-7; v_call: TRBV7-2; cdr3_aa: CASSSDPPTSRYEQYF
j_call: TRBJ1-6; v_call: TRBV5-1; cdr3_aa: CASSPGQGSSPLHF
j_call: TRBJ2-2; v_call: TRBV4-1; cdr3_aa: CASSQDPHSNTGELFF
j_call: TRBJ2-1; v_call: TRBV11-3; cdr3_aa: CASSLGTGGYNEQFF
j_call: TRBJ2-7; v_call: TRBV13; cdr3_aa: CASSLAAGGAYEQYF
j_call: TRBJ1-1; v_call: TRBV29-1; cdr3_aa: CSVRTGGNTEAFF
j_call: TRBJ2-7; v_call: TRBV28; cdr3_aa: CASSLLRWDSYYEQYF
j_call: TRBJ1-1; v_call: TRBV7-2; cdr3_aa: CASSLLEGRTEAFF
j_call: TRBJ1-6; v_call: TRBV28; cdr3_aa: CASSSGTSNSPLHF
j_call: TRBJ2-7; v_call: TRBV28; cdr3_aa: CASSPRGQASGKGEQYF
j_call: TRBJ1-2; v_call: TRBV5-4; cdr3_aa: CASSPGTLGYTF
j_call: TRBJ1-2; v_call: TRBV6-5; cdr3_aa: CASSYGDGPYGYTF
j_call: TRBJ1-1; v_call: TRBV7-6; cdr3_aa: CASSAHDGSNTEAFF
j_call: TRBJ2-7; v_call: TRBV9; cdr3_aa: CASSVGSGSYEQYF
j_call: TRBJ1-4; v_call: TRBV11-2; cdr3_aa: CASSSLSGTNEKLFF
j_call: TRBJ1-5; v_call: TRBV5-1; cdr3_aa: CASSSGPLFNQPQHF
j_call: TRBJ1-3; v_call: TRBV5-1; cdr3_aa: CASSPGSPGNTIYF
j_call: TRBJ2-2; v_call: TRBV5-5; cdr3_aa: CASSRGSGRPGELFF
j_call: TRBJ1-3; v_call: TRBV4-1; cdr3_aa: CASSQDFWQGANTIYF
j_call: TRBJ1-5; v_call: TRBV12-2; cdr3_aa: CASRLRPGQVNQPQHF
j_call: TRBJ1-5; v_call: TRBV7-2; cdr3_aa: CASSLLGTGNQPQHF
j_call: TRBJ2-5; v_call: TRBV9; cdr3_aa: CASSALQGARETQYF
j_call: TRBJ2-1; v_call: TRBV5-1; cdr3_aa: CASSLRLAGAYNEQFF